What follows are 32 T cell receptor beta chains derived from one specimen sequenced in a study of spatial heterogeneity in lung cancer. Time point indicated: blood at routine non-recurrence follow-up after resection. MiXCR, run by TCRdb on the 5' RACE reads, gives a single entry per CDR3 protein. This sample has fewer than 100,000 distinct CDR3 sequences, with 15% to 20% found just once. The source was PBMCs, collected at follow-up. The receptor source for this set is a male donor with early-stage non-small cell lung cancer.

This chain connects TRBV12-3 or TRBV12-4 to TRBJ2-3, with no clear D. Trimming left V 1 base short and J 1 base short, with 9 bases between. This CDR3 has 15 residues. CDR3 loop: CASSLVSRGTDTQYF. For the CDR3, the DNA is TGTGCCAGCAGTTTAGTGTCTAGAGGCACAGATACGCAGTATTTT.

This clonotype was recorded at least ten times. The chain uses TRBV6-2 or TRBV6-3 and TRBJ2-5, with D possibly TRBD1 on 6 matching bases. Trimming stripped 8 bases from V and 5 bases from J, with 15 bases between. The CDR3 loop spans 13 amino acids. Per the germline V gene, CDR1 is MNHEY and CDR2 is SVGEGT. The CDR3 DNA is TGTGCCAGCGATCCGACAGGCCGGGAGACCCAGTACTTC. Translating gives CASDPTGRETQYF.

In its sample, this clonotype was seen many times. The genes are TRBV2 and TRBJ2-1, with 8 bases that match TRBD2. V was pared by 3 bases and J by 4 bases, with 5 bases of the junction left unmatched. The CDR3 has 15 residues. In germline, CDR1 is SNHLY, CDR2 FYNNEI. The CDR3 sequence: CASSDSSGSYNEQFF. The CDR3 DNA reads as TGTGCCAGCAGTGATTCTAGCGGGTCTTACAATGAGCAGTTCTTC. The full variable domain, rest sourced from reference TRBV2 and TRBJ2-1, is EPEVTQTPSHQVTQMGQEVILRCVPISNHLYFYWYRQILGQKVEFLVSFYNNEISEKSEIFDDQFSVERPDGSNFTLKIRSTKLEDSAMYFCASSDSSGSYNEQFFGPGTRLTVL.

This clonotype was recorded a few times. The genes are TRBV5-1 and TRBJ2-3; D is perhaps TRBD2 (5 bases). Trimming removed 3 bases at V and 4 bases at J, with 18 bases between. CDR1 is SGHRS, CDR2 YFSETQ, per germline. CDR3 length: 16 amino acids. The CDR3 DNA follows: TGCGCCAGCAGCTCTTTGACTACCGGTTCGGCAGATACGCAGTATTTT. Its protein is CASSSLTTGSADTQYF.

V is TRBV7-2 and J is TRBJ1-5; D not certain. From germline, CDR1 is SGHTA and CDR2 FQGNSA. Trimming took 5 bases from V and 8 from J, leaving 13 bases between them. This CDR3 comprises 13 residues. The CDR3 loop is CASSLTTREPQHF. In DNA form, the CDR3 reads TGTGCCAGCAGCCTTACTACCCGGGAGCCCCAGCATTTT.

This clonotype was seen only once. The chain is built from TRBV6-5 and TRBJ2-1; 7 bases match TRBD2. Trimming removed 6 bases from V and 0 bases from J; junction bases left unmatched: 5. The CDR3 extends over 15 amino acids. The germline CDR1 and CDR2 sequences are MNHEY and SVGAGI. CDR3 in amino acids: CASRSSGASYNEQFF. Here the CDR3 DNA reads TGTGCCAGCAGGTCGAGCGGGGCCTCCTACAATGAGCAGTTCTTC.

J is TRBJ2-1 and V is TRBV4-2; 7 nucleotides agree with TRBD2. There are 14 residues in the CDR3. The J segment lost 6 bases and the V segment lost 1 base, leaving 3 bases of the junction unmatched. Germline CDR1 reads LGHNA; CDR2 reads YNFKEQ. CDR3 in amino acids: CASSQGTRSNEQFF. The CDR3, as DNA: TGTGCCAGCAGCCAAGGGACTAGGTCCAATGAGCAGTTCTTC.

The sample holds a few counts of this clonotype. This chain uses TRBV29-1 with TRBJ2-3; tentatively, D is TRBD2 (5 bases). V lost 4 bases, J lost 0 bases, and 11 bases lay in between. Per the germline V gene, CDR1 is SQVTM and CDR2 is ANQGSEA. The CDR3 has 14 residues. CDR3 coding DNA: TGCAGCGTTGTTCCGGGGTCTAGCACAGATACGCAGTATTTT. Translating gives CSVVPGSSTDTQYF.

The chain uses TRBV3-1 and TRBJ1-6, with D hard to call. Germline assignment: CDR1 LGHDT and CDR2 YNNKEL (reference sequence). Trimming removed 1 base at V and 6 bases at J, with 10 bases between. The CDR3 contains 15 residues. The CDR3 here is CASSQGQQLNSPLHF. CDR3 DNA sequence: TGTGCCAGCAGCCAAGGACAACAGCTTAATTCACCCCTCCACTTT.

This clonotype was observed a few times. As DNA, the CDR3 is TGTGCCAGTCCAGGGGCGATAAAAAACATTCAGTACTTC. Protein sequence: CASPGAIKNIQYF. The chain links TRBV6-5 to TRBJ2-4, with a tentative D call TRBD1 (6 bases). This CDR3 spans 13 amino acids. Germline V gene sequence: CDR1 MNHEY, CDR2 SVGAGI. V lost 9 bases to trimming and J lost 4 bases, with 13 bases between them.

V usage is TRBV7-2 and J usage is TRBJ1-1; D perhaps matches TRBD1 (6 bases). V was cut by 3 bases and J by 1 base, with 12 bases left in between. Germline V gene lookup returns CDR1 SGHTA and CDR2 FQGNSA. This CDR3 contains 15 residues. The CDR3 reads CASSLDTGRNTEAFF. CDR3 in DNA: TGTGCCAGCAGCTTGGATACAGGGAGGAACACTGAAGCTTTCTTT.

There are many counts of this clonotype. The chain recombines TRBV28 with TRBJ2-7, with 12 bases identical to TRBD2. J was trimmed by 4 bases and V by 4 bases; bases with no gene match: 5. The CDR3 spans 15 residues. Germline V gene data show CDR1 as MDHEN and CDR2 as SYDVKM. CDR3 protein: CASSSLAGGRYEQYV. The CDR3 DNA sequence: TGTGCCAGCAGTTCCCTAGCGGGGGGGCGTTACGAGCAGTACGTC.

The table lists this clonotype with a count of one. CDR3 coding DNA: TGTGCCAGCAGTTACGGACAGAGCAATCAGCCCCAGCATTTT. It specifies CASSYGQSNQPQHF. This chain joins TRBV6-6 and TRBJ1-5; D might be TRBD1 (6 bases). Trimming left V 2 bases short and J 1 base short, with 6 bases between. Germline V gene data show CDR1 as MNHNY and CDR2 as SVGAGI (reference sequence). The CDR3 totals 14 residues.

The rearrangement links TRBV18 to TRBJ2-6; D unclear. V was shortened by 3 bases and J by 0 bases, with 12 bases between the two germline ends. Germline values: CDR1 KGHSH, CDR2 LQKENI. The CDR3 consists of 17 residues. Here the CDR3 DNA reads TGTGCCAGCTCACCGGGCCAGATCAGCTCTGGGGCCAACGTCCTGACTTTC. It codes for CASSPGQISSGANVLTF.

This clonotype turned up a few times. The chain links TRBV28 to TRBJ2-3; no firm D call. CDR1 MDHEN and CDR2 SYDVKM come from the germline V gene. The CDR3 runs to 14 residues. Trimming stripped 3 bases from V and 2 bases from J, with 9 bases between. The chain's CDR3 is CASSLVPDTDTQYF. The CDR3 DNA sequence: TGTGCCAGCAGTTTGGTCCCGGACACAGATACGCAGTATTTT.

This clonotype was seen repeatedly, ten times or more. This chain links TRBV19 with TRBJ1-1; the match to TRBD1 covers 10 bases. Germline loops: CDR1 LNHDA, CDR2 SQIVND (reference sequence). The CDR3 loop spans 15 amino acids. Trimming removed 5 bases from V and 6 bases from J; junction bases left unmatched: 9. The CDR3 DNA is TGTGCCAGTAGTCCCTTCGGGACAGGGGTCTCTGAAGCTTTCTTT. Amino acids: CASSPFGTGVSEAFF.

Many counts were recorded for this clonotype. The genes are TRBV2 and TRBJ2-2; D possibly corresponds to TRBD2 (6 bases). The CDR3 contains 15 residues. Germline V lookup: CDR1 SNHLY, CDR2 FYNNEI. V lost 7 bases, J lost 0 bases, and 12 bases lay in between. CDR3 sequence reads: CASKLGGTNTGELFF. The DNA for the CDR3 is TGTGCCAGCAAACTCGGCGGGACGAACACCGGGGAGCTGTTTTTT.

This clonotype came up a few times. The rearrangement joins TRBV6-1 to TRBJ2-7, with D possibly TRBD1 on 6 matching bases. Trimming pared 6 bases from V and 5 bases from J, leaving 11 bases between. This CDR3 contains 12 residues. Looked up from germline, CDR1 is MNHNS and CDR2 is SASEGT. Written as DNA, the CDR3 is TGTGCCAGCAGACAGGGACACGACGAGCAGTACGTC. Protein product: CASRQGHDEQYV.

In this sample, this clonotype turned up a few times. The chain employs TRBV6-5 and TRBJ2-7, with D perhaps TRBD1 (6 bases). The CDR3 loop spans 17 amino acids. V was clipped by 2 bases and J by 2 bases, with 19 bases between them. Germline CDR1 is MNHEY and CDR2 is SVGAGI. The CDR3 DNA is TGTGCCAGCAGTTACCCGACGGGACAAAAAGAGGCCTACGAGCAGTACGTC. It is translated as CASSYPTGQKEAYEQYV.

The chain is built from TRBV4-1 and TRBJ2-1; perhaps TRBD2 as D (5 bases). Trimming took 4 bases from V and 3 from J, leaving 13 bases between them. CDR1 MGHRA and CDR2 YSYEKL come from the germline V gene. The CDR3 runs 15 residues. The CDR3 spells CASSPWGEFYNEQFF. The CDR3 DNA is TGCGCCAGCAGCCCTTGGGGAGAGTTCTACAATGAGCAGTTCTTC.

This clonotype was seen a handful of times. The J gene is TRBJ2-5, the V gene TRBV24-1; D remains unclear. The CDR3 loop spans 13 amino acids. Looked up from germline, CDR1 is KGHDR and CDR2 is SFDVKD. V shed 4 bases and J shed 5 bases, with 10 bases lying between them. The CDR3 coding sequence is TGTGCCACCAGTGACTGGACGAGGGAGACCCAGTACTTC. It yields the protein CATSDWTRETQYF.

This chain links TRBV9 with TRBJ1-1; D uncertain. Between the trimmed V and J ends, which lost 0 bases and 1 base, there was a span of 7 bases. Germline V gene data show CDR1 as SGDLS and CDR2 as YYNGEE. The CDR3 totals 14 residues. For the CDR3, the DNA is TGTGCCAGCAGCGTAGATCTGGCGAACACTGAAGCTTTCTTT. Its protein is CASSVDLANTEAFF.

V is TRBV14 and J is TRBJ2-5; no clear D gene. The CDR3 covers 15 residues. V lost 0 bases to trimming and J lost 0 bases, with 8 bases between them. Germline CDR1 and CDR2: SGHDN and FVKESK. CDR3: CASSQDGWYQETQYF. The CDR3 DNA reads TGTGCCAGCAGCCAAGATGGGTGGTACCAAGAGACCCAGTACTTC.

There are a few counts of this clonotype. The chain uses TRBV5-1 and TRBJ2-1; D perhaps matches TRBD2 (5 bases). This CDR3 spans 14 amino acids. V lost 4 bases, J lost 4 bases, and 12 bases lay in between. Germline V CDR1 and CDR2: SGHRS, YFSETQ. This CDR3 is CASSPPPGYNEQFF. In nucleotides, the CDR3 is TGCGCCAGCAGCCCACCACCGGGATACAATGAGCAGTTCTTC.

This clonotype was seen many times. The CDR3 loop reads CASSLDRGYGYTF. The CDR3 DNA sequence: TGTGCCAGCAGTTTAGACAGGGGATATGGCTACACCTTC. The chain has TRBV12-3 or TRBV12-4 and TRBJ1-2; 7 positions match TRBD1. V shed 1 base and J 5 bases; nucleotides not matched to a gene: 1. CDR3 size: 13 residues.

This clonotype has a handful of counts. V usage is TRBV15 and J usage is TRBJ1-2; a possible D gene is TRBD1 (5 bases). Germline CDR1 and CDR2: LNHNV and YYDKDF (reference sequence). The length of the CDR3 is 18 residues. V was pared by 0 bases and J by 2 bases, with 19 bases between. The CDR3 protein is CATSRDGNTGGSNYGYTF. The CDR3 region has the DNA TGTGCCACCAGCAGAGACGGGAACACGGGGGGGTCCAACTATGGCTACACCTTC.

This clonotype has ten or more counts. The chain has TRBV3-1 and TRBJ1-1; possibly TRBD1 for D (6 bases). This CDR3 spans 13 amino acids. Per germline, CDR1 LGHDT and CDR2 YNNKEL (reference sequence). V lost 3 bases, J lost 7 bases, and 12 bases lay in between. The CDR3 loop is CASSQGAGFEAFF. The CDR3 DNA follows: TGTGCCAGCAGCCAGGGGGCCGGATTTGAAGCTTTCTTT.

This clonotype was picked up a small number of times. The V gene is TRBV11-2, the J gene TRBJ2-3; D possibly uses TRBD1 or TRBD2 (6 bases each). Germline assignment: CDR1 SGHAT and CDR2 FQNNGV. Between the trimmed V and J ends, which lost 1 base and 0 bases, there was a span of 20 bases. CDR3 size: 19 residues. The CDR3 spells CASSLADGGTKLSTDTQYF. The DNA of the CDR3 is TGTGCCAGCAGCTTAGCTGATGGCGGGACAAAGCTTAGCACAGATACGCAGTATTTT. The full variable domain, its missing parts supplied by reference TRBV11-2 and TRBJ2-3, is EAGVAQSPRYKIIEKRQSVAFWCNPISGHATLYWYQQILGQGPKLLIQFQNNGVVDDSQLPKDRFSAERLKGVDSTLKIQPAKLEDSAVYLCASSLADGGTKLSTDTQYFGPGTRLTVL.

This clonotype is a singleton in its sample. The chain carries TRBV7-9 and TRBJ1-1; TRBD1 is a possible D gene (5 bases). Germline lookup yields CDR1 SEHNR and CDR2 FQNEAQ (reference sequence). V lost 3 bases to trimming and J lost 11 bases, with 13 bases between them. CDR3 length: 12 residues. The CDR3 nucleotides are TGTGCCAGCAGCTTTATAGGGGCAGGGGCTTTCTTT. Translating it yields CASSFIGAGAFF.

This clonotype was seen only a few times. This chain connects TRBV27 to TRBJ1-5; unclear D gene. Germline CDR1 is MNHEY and CDR2 is SMNVEV (reference sequence). There are 16 residues in the CDR3. Between the trimmed V and J ends, which lost 0 bases and 2 bases, there was a span of 11 bases. This chain's CDR3 is CASSLSARSGNQPQHF. As DNA, the CDR3 is TGTGCCAGCAGTTTATCTGCCCGGAGTGGCAATCAGCCCCAGCATTTT.

This clonotype showed up just a few times. The chain uses TRBV12-5 and TRBJ2-3; D may be TRBD1 or TRBD2 (6 bases each). V lost 0 bases to trimming and J lost 1 base, with 20 bases between them. Germline V lookup: CDR1 LGHNT, CDR2 FRNRAP. The CDR3 runs to 19 residues. The CDR3 nucleotides are TGTGCTAGTGGTTTGGTATGGGACGGGGGCGGCCTACGCACAGATACGCAGTATTTT. Translated, it gives CASGLVWDGGGLRTDTQYF.

V usage is TRBV5-1 and J usage is TRBJ2-7; D not certain. The germline CDR1 and CDR2 sequences are SGHRS and YFSETQ. Trimming cost V 0 bases and J 7 bases, with 14 bases left between them. The length of the CDR3 is 14 residues. The CDR3 region has the DNA TGCGCCAGCAGCTTGGGGCAGTCCCCCGGTGAGCAGTACTTC. Translation: CASSLGQSPGEQYF.